Sequencing of this TCR beta chain was carried out in a study of T cells in Graves' hyperthyroidism and ophthalmopathy. About the study: Once the initial diagnosis was made, peripheral blood was obtained before any treatment.

Amplification yielded TCR beta CDR3 regions, with RNA transcripts as the source. When the TCR CDR3 underwent first-round RT-PCR, the HTBI primer set was used. TCRdb reprocessed the multiplex PCR reads via MiXCR and lists one record per CDR3 protein. The repertoire holds about 260,000 distinct CDR3 sequences, less than 30% seen once, with around 28% in the top ten. Patients showing uncontrolled infection, other autoimmune disease, pregnancy or lactation were ineligible. The sample, blood from the first hyperthyroidism diagnosis, precedes any ophthalmopathy symptoms. PBMCs stemmed from 10 ml fresh peripheral blood. Sample: blood. The source of this sequence is a man aged 35 to 55 with Graves' hyperthyroidism that later progressed to Graves' ophthalmopathy.

The CDR3 DNA reads TGTGCCAGCAGTTTAGGACGCGAGGCGGGTCACGAGCAGTACTTC. Translating gives CASSLGREAGHEQYF. J is TRBJ2-7 and V is TRBV12-3 or TRBV12-4; D may be TRBD2 (5 bases). The CDR3 totals 15 residues. The V end was cut by 1 base, the J end by 5 bases, with 15 bases between.